This TCR beta chain was documented in a study of post-analysis software for immune sequencing data. About the study: Included courses were relapsing-remitting and secondary progressive multiple sclerosis; progressive-relapsing multiple sclerosis was also included.

Study-wide results and caveats: F measure clustering grouped samples strongly by preparation batch. Normalized Chao1 diversity was significantly lower in multiple sclerosis patients than in controls.

Researchers reported that TCR beta cDNA libraries carried unique molecular identifiers. Starting from approximately 0.95 to 9.8 million T cells, the study yielded roughly 0.5 million cDNA molecules. TCRdb re-called the PCR reads with MiXCR, one entry per CDR3 protein. The repertoire holds about 540,000 distinct CDR3 sequences, about a third seen once, with approximately 6% in the top ten. Comment on this clonotype: As yet, its antigen is unknown.

Sample: blood. This clonotype was obtained from a girl aged 2 to 17 with multiple sclerosis.

CDR3: CASSLTGESYEQYF. The DNA for the CDR3 is TGTGCCAGCTCACTAACAGGGGAGTCCTACGAGCAGTACTTC. The rearrangement uses TRBV18 and TRBJ2-7, with TRBD1 identical over 7 bases. Trimming removed 4 bases from V and 1 base from J; junction bases left unmatched: 4. Germline V gene sequence: CDR1 KGHSH, CDR2 LQKENI. This CDR3 spans 14 amino acids. The whole variable domain, filled in from reference TRBV18 and TRBJ2-7, reads NAGVMQNPRHLVRRRGQEARLRCSPMKGHSHVYWYRQLPEEGLKFMVYLQKENIIDESGMPKERFSAEFPKEGPSILRIQQVVRGDSAAYFCASSLTGESYEQYFGPGTRLTVT.